The 30 T cell receptor beta chains presented below share a single source sample, sequenced in a study of T-cell reconstitution after alpha-beta-depleted transplantation in children. The library targeted TCRbeta and was prepared with unique molecular identifiers. TCRdb redid the calling of the PCR reads with MiXCR, one entry per CDR3 protein. The sample holds approximately 400,000 distinct CDR3 sequences, about 11% seen once. Sequencing used PBMCs from the stem cell graft donor, obtained from the stem cell graft. These receptors originate from a human donor who donated a stem cell graft to a child with acute myeloid leukemia.

This clonotype was found a few times. The genes are TRBV3-1 and TRBJ1-4; 10 bases agree with TRBD1. This CDR3 comprises 15 residues. Germline V CDR1 and CDR2: LGHDT, YNNKEL (reference sequence). V gave up 3 bases and J gave up 8 bases; unmatched junction bases: 6. CDR3 sequence: CASSHETGGDEKLFF. CDR3 DNA sequence: TGTGCCAGCAGCCACGAGACAGGGGGCGACGAAAAACTGTTTTTT.

J is TRBJ2-3 and V is TRBV6-2 or TRBV6-3; 7 bases map to TRBD1. Germline assignment: CDR1 MNHEY and CDR2 SVGEGT. This CDR3 is 13 amino acids long. Trimming at V came to 8 bases and at J to 8 bases, leaving 10 bases not matched to a gene. CDR3 protein: CASAPEGARTQYF. The CDR3 DNA reads TGTGCCAGCGCTCCAGAGGGGGCTCGTACGCAGTATTTT.

This clonotype has a handful of counts. This chain joins TRBV7-2 and TRBJ1-2; 8 nucleotides agree with TRBD1. V dropped 0 bases and J dropped 4; count of bases not matched to a gene: 4. CDR1 is SGHTA, CDR2 FQGNSA, per germline. This CDR3 is 15 amino acids long. The CDR3, as DNA: TGTGCCAGCAGCTTAGCGCGGACAGGGTCCTATGGCTACACCTTC. Translated: CASSLARTGSYGYTF.

This clonotype has a handful of counts. J is TRBJ1-1 and V is TRBV6-1; a possible D gene is TRBD1 (5 bases). The CDR3 is made up of 14 amino acids. CDR1 is MNHNS and CDR2 is SASEGT in the germline V gene. Trimming shortened V by 6 bases and J by 1 base, and 12 bases separated the two germline ends. The CDR3 nucleotides are TGTGCCAGCAGAGGTGGGGGGAGGAACACTGAAGCTTTCTTT. It is translated as CASRGGGRNTEAFF.

The chain links TRBV7-2 to TRBJ1-5; 8 positions agree with TRBD1. Germline V gives CDR1 SGHTA, CDR2 FQGNSA. V was pared by 3 bases and J by 0 bases, with 1 base of the junction left unmatched. The CDR3 is 15 amino acids. CDR3 sequence: CASSFTGGSNQPQHF. The CDR3 nucleotides read TGTGCCAGCAGCTTTACAGGGGGTAGCAATCAGCCCCAGCATTTT. Variable domain in full (rest from reference TRBV7-2 and TRBJ1-5): GAGVSQSPSNKVTEKGKDVELRCDPISGHTALYWYRQSLGQGLEFLIYFQGNSAPDKSGLPSDRFSAERTGGSVSTLTIQRTQQEDSAVYLCASSFTGGSNQPQHFGDGTRLSIL.

V and J are TRBV10-3 and TRBJ2-1; D not resolved. The V and J ends lost 2 bases and 15 bases respectively, with 11 bases between them. This CDR3 is built from 11 residues. CDR1 and CDR2 from the germline V gene are ENHRY and SYGVKD. CDR3 residues: CAISEPTVLFF. The CDR3 bases are TGTGCCATCAGTGAGCCCACCGTGTTGTTCTTC.

This clonotype appeared a few times. The chain has TRBV11-2 and TRBJ2-3; D may match TRBD1 or TRBD2 (5 bases each). The V and J ends lost 5 bases and 2 bases respectively, with 11 bases between them. Germline V lookup: CDR1 SGHAT, CDR2 FQNNGV. This CDR3 is built from 14 residues. CDR3 nucleotides: TGTGCCAGCAGCCCGGGGCCGGACACAGATACGCAGTATTTT. This encodes CASSPGPDTDTQYF.

There are many counts of this clonotype. The chain combines TRBV12-3 or TRBV12-4 with TRBJ2-3; TRBD1 matches 9 bases. The V gene end was trimmed by 5 bases and the J gene end by 2 bases; junction bases not matched to a gene: 2. The CDR3 covers 14 residues. CDR3 nucleotides: TGTGCCAGCAGTCGACAGGGGGTCACAGATACGCAGTATTTT. Its translation is CASSRQGVTDTQYF.

This clonotype was detected ten times or more. The V call is TRBV5-1, the J call TRBJ2-3; no reliable D call. V shed 4 bases and J shed 5 bases, with 14 bases lying between them. The CDR3 length is 14 residues. Germline V lookup: CDR1 SGHRS, CDR2 YFSETQ. CDR3 sequence reads: CASSPERNLDTQYF. CDR3 coding DNA: TGCGCCAGCAGCCCGGAAAGGAACTTAGATACGCAGTATTTT. Full variable domain (outside the CDR3, taken from reference TRBV5-1 and TRBJ2-3): KAGVTQTPRYLIKTRGQQVTLSCSPISGHRSVSWYQQTPGQGLQFLFEYFSETQRNKGNFPGRFSGRQFSNSRSEMNVSTLELGDSALYLCASSPERNLDTQYFGPGTRLTVL.

The chain recombines TRBV2 with TRBJ1-3; D ambiguous. CDR3 length: 12 residues. V was trimmed by 4 bases and J by 4 bases, leaving 5 bases between them. Germline V gene sequence: CDR1 SNHLY, CDR2 FYNNEI. In DNA, the CDR3 is TGTGCCAGCAGTGTAAGGGGAAACACCATATATTTT. Translated, it gives CASSVRGNTIYF. The variable domain in full, with the rest retrieved from reference TRBV2 and TRBJ1-3, is EPEVTQTPSHQVTQMGQEVILRCVPISNHLYFYWYRQILGQKVEFLVSFYNNEISEKSEIFDDQFSVERPDGSNFTLKIRSTKLEDSAMYFCASSVRGNTIYFGEGSWLTVV.

This clonotype was counted only a few times. This chain connects TRBV5-1 to TRBJ1-1; no clear D gene. The CDR3 loop spans 15 amino acids. Deletions cut 0 bases from V and 4 bases from J, with 13 bases between. Germline-derived CDR1 and CDR2 are SGHRS and YFSETQ. The chain's CDR3 is CASSLAIGLSTEAFF. DNA for the CDR3: TGCGCCAGCAGCTTGGCCATAGGGTTGTCCACTGAAGCTTTCTTT.

Only a few counts were recorded for this clonotype. The chain employs TRBV7-9 and TRBJ2-1, with 12 bases fitting TRBD2. CDR1 SEHNR and CDR2 FQNEAQ come from the germline V gene (reference sequence). The junction had 10 bases not matched to a gene; V was cut back by 7 bases and J by 9 bases. The CDR3 extends over 15 amino acids. CDR3 in amino acids: CASIQPGLAGGEQFF. For the CDR3, the DNA is TGTGCCAGCATTCAACCGGGACTAGCGGGCGGTGAGCAGTTCTTC. Full variable domain (outside the CDR3, taken from reference TRBV7-9 and TRBJ2-1): DTGVSQNPRHKITKRGQNVTFRCDPISEHNRLYWYRQTLGQGPEFLTYFQNEAQLEKSRLLSDRFSAERPKGSFSTLEIQRTEQGDSAMYLCASIQPGLAGGEQFFGPGTRLTVL.

The CDR3 sequence is CASSGTSGEQYV. In DNA, the CDR3 is TGCGCCAGCAGCGGGACTAGCGGCGAGCAGTACGTC. V gene TRBV5-1 combines with J gene TRBJ2-7; 11 bases are a match to TRBD2. This CDR3 spans 12 amino acids. In germline, CDR1 is SGHRS, CDR2 YFSETQ. J gave up 6 bases and V 4 bases, and 0 bases lay outside the gene matches.

This clonotype was found a few times. J is TRBJ1-5 and V is TRBV27, with D perhaps matching TRBD1 (6 bases). Germline loops: CDR1 MNHEY, CDR2 SMNVEV (reference sequence). This CDR3 is 14 amino acids long. The V end was cut by 6 bases, the J end by 3 bases, with 12 bases between. CDR3 coding DNA: TGTGCCAGCAGATACCGGGGGGCCAATCAGCCCCAGCATTTT. As protein: CASRYRGANQPQHF.

A few counts support this clonotype. The genes are TRBV20-1 and TRBJ1-1; unclear D gene. V lost 3 bases to trimming and J lost 1 base, with 9 bases between them. Germline CDR1 and CDR2: DFQATT and SNEGSKA (reference sequence). CDR3 length equals 13 residues. This CDR3 reads CSASGITNTEAFF. As DNA, the CDR3 is TGCAGTGCTAGTGGGATAACGAACACTGAAGCTTTCTTT.

In this sample, this clonotype turned up a few times. J is TRBJ2-7 and V is TRBV3-1; 9 bases align to TRBD1. CDR3 length: 15 amino acids. CDR1 is LGHDT, CDR2 YNNKEL, per germline (reference sequence). With 1 base clipped from V and 2 bases from J, the junction kept 3 bases outside the gene matches. CDR3 DNA: TGTGCCAGCAGCCAAGGACAGGGGGGGCCCTACGAGCAGTACTTC. It encodes CASSQGQGGPYEQYF.

V gene TRBV5-1 combines with J gene TRBJ2-3; 11 nucleotides match TRBD2. The CDR3 covers 17 residues. Trimming took 4 bases from V and 5 from J; bases not matched to a gene: 12. CDR1 is SGHRS and CDR2 is YFSETQ in the germline V gene. The CDR3 here is CASSVRGGLAGGDTQYF. The CDR3 DNA reads TGCGCCAGCAGCGTACGGGGAGGCCTAGCGGGGGGAGATACGCAGTATTTT.

The sample holds a few counts of this clonotype. The chain is built from TRBV20-1 and TRBJ1-2; D unclear. V lost 1 base and J 0 bases, leaving 3 bases between the germline ends. CDR1 and CDR2 (germline): DFQATT, SNEGSKA (reference sequence). The CDR3 sequence is 12 residues long. CDR3 region: CSARGSNYGYTF. The CDR3 nucleotides are TGCAGTGCTAGAGGGTCTAACTATGGCTACACCTTC.

This clonotype has only a few counts. This chain connects TRBV5-1 to TRBJ2-5; 8 nucleotides align to TRBD1. Germline assignment: CDR1 SGHRS and CDR2 YFSETQ. After removal of 4 bases from V and 3 bases from J, the junction contained 2 bases not matched to a gene. This CDR3 has 13 residues. The CDR3 sequence: CASSGTGEETQYF. CDR3 coding DNA: TGCGCCAGCAGCGGGACAGGTGAAGAGACCCAGTACTTC.

V gene TRBV6-2 or TRBV6-3 combines with J gene TRBJ1-5; unclear D gene. V lost 5 bases and J lost 1, with 18 bases in between. The CDR3 extends over 17 amino acids. Germline CDR1 is MNHEY and CDR2 is SVGEGT. In DNA form, the CDR3 reads TGTGCCAGCAGTCCCCACGGGCAGGTTCTAAGCAATCAGCCCCAGCATTTT. Encoded protein: CASSPHGQVLSNQPQHF.

V usage is TRBV7-8 and J usage is TRBJ2-5, with 11 bases identical to TRBD1. After removal of 4 bases from V and 4 bases from J, the junction contained 5 bases not matched to a gene. The CDR3 runs to 15 residues. Germline values: CDR1 SGHVS, CDR2 FQNEAQ. The CDR3 region has the DNA TGTGCCAGCAGCTACCGGACAGGGGGCCCAGAGACCCAGTACTTC. Translated: CASSYRTGGPETQYF.

The rearrangement links TRBV6-2 or TRBV6-3 to TRBJ2-4, with no clear D. V shed 9 bases and J shed 9 bases, with 12 bases lying between them. The CDR3 totals 11 residues. Germline values: CDR1 MNHEY, CDR2 SVGEGT. The CDR3 DNA reads as TGTGCCAGTAAGACTGCTTCCATTCAGTACTTC. This codes for CASKTASIQYF.

This clonotype has just a few counts. DNA of the CDR3: TGTGCCAGCGAGGGAAGCTCCTACGAGCAGTACTTC. This codes for CASEGSSYEQYF. The chain employs TRBV7-9 and TRBJ2-7, with D maybe TRBD2 (5 bases). The CDR3 is 12 residues long. Trimming took off 8 bases at V and 0 bases at J, with 8 bases between the two ends. Germline CDR1 is SEHNR and CDR2 is FQNEAQ (reference sequence).

The V gene is TRBV5-1, the J gene TRBJ2-1; 7 nucleotides match TRBD2. The CDR3 is 16 residues long. The ends lost 4 bases at V and 3 bases at J; junction bases unmatched: 10. Germline CDR1 is SGHRS and CDR2 is YFSETQ. The DNA for the CDR3 is TGCGCCAGCAGCAACCTTGGCGGGAGTTTCTACAATGAGCAGTTCTTC. Amino acid sequence: CASSNLGGSFYNEQFF.

This clonotype was seen at least ten times. V and J are TRBV5-1 and TRBJ2-7, with 10 nucleotides matching TRBD1. Per germline, CDR1 SGHRS and CDR2 YFSETQ. V trimming: 2 bases; J trimming: 5 bases; junction bases outside the gene matches: 1. The CDR3 is 13 residues long. The CDR3 protein is CASSFGQGDEQYF. The CDR3 bases are TGCGCCAGCAGCTTCGGACAGGGGGACGAGCAGTACTTC. The complete variable domain, with remaining parts taken from reference TRBV5-1 and TRBJ2-7, reads KAGVTQTPRYLIKTRGQQVTLSCSPISGHRSVSWYQQTPGQGLQFLFEYFSETQRNKGNFPGRFSGRQFSNSRSEMNVSTLELGDSALYLCASSFGQGDEQYFGPGTRLTVT.

This clonotype was found many times. The chain employs TRBV20-1 and TRBJ1-5; no clear D gene. V was pared by 6 bases and J by 2 bases, with 8 bases between. The CDR3 length is 12 residues. CDR1 and CDR2 (germline): DFQATT, SNEGSKA (reference sequence). In DNA form, the CDR3 reads TGCAGTGCGGGGTACGGCAATCAGCCCCAGCATTTT. This encodes CSAGYGNQPQHF.

V and J are TRBV20-1 and TRBJ1-1; 9 nucleotides line up with TRBD1. Unmatched junction bases numbered 10, after V lost 6 bases and J lost 5 bases. This CDR3 comprises 14 residues. Germline V gene sequence: CDR1 DFQATT, CDR2 SNEGSKA (reference sequence). DNA of the CDR3: TGCAGTGCAAAGACAGGGGGGCGAGGGACTGAAGCTTTCTTT. Translation gives CSAKTGGRGTEAFF.

This chain connects TRBV12-3 or TRBV12-4 to TRBJ2-5; TRBD1 matches at 10 bases. V shed 5 bases and J 4 bases; nucleotides not matched to a gene: 7. The CDR3 is 15 amino acids. The CDR3 reads CASSNSGQGIETQYF. The DNA of the CDR3 is TGTGCCAGCAGTAACTCGGGACAGGGGATAGAGACCCAGTACTTC.

V gene TRBV5-1 combines with J gene TRBJ2-5; 9 nucleotides agree with TRBD1. Germline lookup yields CDR1 SGHRS and CDR2 YFSETQ. The V gene end was trimmed by 5 bases and the J gene end by 2 bases; junction bases not matched to a gene: 7. The CDR3 totals 15 residues. The CDR3 reads CASSTGTGFQETQYF. CDR3 nucleotide sequence: TGCGCCAGCAGTACCGGGACAGGGTTTCAAGAGACCCAGTACTTC.

This clonotype was seen more than once but under ten times. The chain combines TRBV5-1 with TRBJ1-6; no clear D gene. The ends were cut back, 4 bases at V and 8 bases at J, with 10 bases in the middle. This CDR3 region has 13 residues. CDR1 is SGHRS and CDR2 is YFSETQ in the germline V gene. CDR3 region: CASSEPSDSPLHF. CDR3 coding DNA: TGCGCCAGCAGCGAGCCGTCGGATTCACCCCTCCACTTT.